Listed below are T cell receptor beta chains from one sample, sequenced in a study of cytomegalovirus exposure and HLA in healthy donors. TCRdb's table, derived via immunoSEQ multiplex PCR, lists solely in-frame clones and lacks some. The sample carries 150,000 or so clones, approximately 81% recorded once. Sequencing used PBMCs. The receptor source for this set is a young man in good health and CMV-seronegative. The CDR3 runs from the conserved cysteine through the conserved F or W. The order of the fields is clone size, D gene, J gene, V gene, CDR3 DNA, CDR3 protein. The D gene is left open where the match is weak. The listing skips clone size in some rows; elsewhere it reads once, few, many or a size class.

size: few
D: NA
J: TRBJ2-3
V: TRBV6-4
DNA: TGTGCCAGCAGTGCCCTTTGGGGGGAGGCAGATACGCAGTATTTT
CDR3: CASSALWGEADTQYF

size: NA
D: NA
J: TRBJ1-1
V: TRBV7-3
DNA: TGTGCCAGCAGCCTGAGGGTGTTTACTGAAGCTTTCTTT
CDR3: CASSLRVFTEAFF

size: NA
D: TRBD1
J: TRBJ2-1
V: TRBV15
DNA: TGTGCCACCAGCAAGACAGGGATGAACGATGAGCAGTTCTTC
CDR3: CATSKTGMNDEQFF

size: NA
D: TRBD1
J: TRBJ1-2
V: TRBV9
DNA: TGTGCCAGCAGCGTCCGGGGACAGGTTGCCGGGGGCTACACCTTC
CDR3: CASSVRGQVAGGYTF

size: NA
D: NA
J: TRBJ2-2
V: TRBV4-1
DNA: TGCGCCAGCAGCCAAGATCCAGGGCTCTTGGTTGGCGGGGAGCTGTTTTTT
CDR3: CASSQDPGLLVGGELFF

size: NA
D: TRBD1
J: TRBJ2-7
V: TRBV5-4
DNA: TGTGCCAGCAGTCCAGGGGGCGCGCACTACGAGCAGTACTTC
CDR3: CASSPGGAHYEQYF

size: NA
D: NA
J: TRBJ2-2
V: TRBV2
DNA: TGTGCCAGCAGTGAAAACTCCAACACCGGGGAGCTGTTTTTT
CDR3: CASSENSNTGELFF

size: NA
D: NA
J: TRBJ1-2
V: TRBV9
DNA: TGTGCCAGCAGCGAAACAACAGGGTTCTATGGCTACACCTTC
CDR3: CASSETTGFYGYTF

size: NA
D: TRBD1
J: TRBJ1-1
V: TRBV5-1
DNA: TGCGCCAGCAGCACTGACAGGGTCTTATTGCGGACTGAAGCTTTCTTT
CDR3: CASSTDRVLLRTEAFF

size: NA
D: TRBD1
J: TRBJ2-7
V: TRBV29-1
DNA: TGCACCTACCGTCCGGGGACAGGCGTCCACGAGCAGTACTTC
CDR3: CTYRPGTGVHEQYF

size: NA
D: NA
J: TRBJ2-2
V: TRBV9
DNA: TGTGCCAGCAGCCCCCTGCCTAGAGGGGAGCTGTTTTTT
CDR3: CASSPLPRGELFF

size: NA
D: TRBD1
J: TRBJ1-1
V: TRBV5-6
DNA: TGTGCCAGCAGCTGGGTCGACAGGGACACTGAAGCTTTCTTT
CDR3: CASSWVDRDTEAFF

size: NA
D: TRBD2
J: TRBJ2-7
V: TRBV6-5
DNA: TGTGCCAGCAGTTACACCGGGACTACCTACGTGCAGCAGTACTTC
CDR3: CASSYTGTTYVQQYF

size: NA
D: NA
J: TRBJ1-2
V: TRBV18
DNA: TGTGCCAGCTCACCCGGACAGAACTATGGCTACACCTTC
CDR3: CASSPGQNYGYTF

size: NA
D: TRBD1
J: TRBJ1-2
V: TRBV10-3
DNA: TGTGCCATCAGTGACGGGGGACAGGGCCATTATGGGTATGGCTACACCTTC
CDR3: CAISDGGQGHYGYGYTF

size: NA
D: NA
J: TRBJ2-7
V: TRBV4-1
DNA: TGCGCCAGCAGCCAAGAAGAGCGCGAGCAGTACTTC
CDR3: CASSQEEREQYF

size: NA
D: TRBD2
J: TRBJ2-7
V: TRBV29-1
DNA: TGCAGCGTACTGGGACTAGCGGGAGACGAGCAGTACTTC
CDR3: CSVLGLAGDEQYF

size: NA
D: TRBD2
J: TRBJ2-5
V: TRBV5-6
DNA: TGTGCCAGCAGCTTGGCGGGAGGGGGAGAGACCCAGTACTTC
CDR3: CASSLAGGGETQYF